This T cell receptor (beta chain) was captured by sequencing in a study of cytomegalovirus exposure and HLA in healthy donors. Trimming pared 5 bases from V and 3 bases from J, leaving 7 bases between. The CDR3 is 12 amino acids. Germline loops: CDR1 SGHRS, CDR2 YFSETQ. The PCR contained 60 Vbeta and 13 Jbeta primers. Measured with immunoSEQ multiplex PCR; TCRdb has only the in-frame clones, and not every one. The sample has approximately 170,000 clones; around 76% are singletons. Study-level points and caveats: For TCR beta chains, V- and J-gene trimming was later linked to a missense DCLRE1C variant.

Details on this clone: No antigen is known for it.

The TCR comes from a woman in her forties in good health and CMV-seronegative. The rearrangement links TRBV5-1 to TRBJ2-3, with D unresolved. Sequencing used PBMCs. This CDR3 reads CASRQRTDTQYF. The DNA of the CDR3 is TGCGCCAGCAGGCAGCGAACAGATACGCAGTATTTT.